This T cell receptor (beta chain) was captured by sequencing in a study of cytomegalovirus exposure and HLA in healthy donors. With 60 Vbeta and 13 Jbeta primers, the PCR was carried out. TCRdb's table, derived via immunoSEQ multiplex PCR, lists solely in-frame clones and lacks some. The repertoire consists of fewer than 200,000 clones, with approximately 80% occurring once and the leading ten covering 4% to 5%. The CDR3 contains 15 residues. Germline lookup yields CDR1 MDHEN and CDR2 SYDVKM. The ends lost 2 bases at V and 4 bases at J; junction bases unmatched: 6. Study-wide findings and caveats: A later analysis linked a missense variant in DCLRE1C to the trimming of TCR beta V and J genes. Using a false discovery rate of 0.05, a later analysis showed that approximately 17,000 TCR beta sequences were associated with HLA alleles.

A word on this clone: Its antigen is not identified.

The TCR originated in a woman under 30 in good health and CMV-seropositive. V gene TRBV28 combines with J gene TRBJ2-7; 9 bases are a match to TRBD1. Sequencing input: PBMCs. This CDR3 reads CASSLMGQGLYEQYF. CDR3 nucleotides: TGTGCCAGCAGTTTAATGGGACAGGGACTTTACGAGCAGTACTTC.